These 28 T cell receptor beta chains came from one sample sequenced in a study of T-cell memory formation after mild COVID-19. TCRdb analysed the 5' RACE reads with MiXCR anew, one entry per CDR3 protein. The repertoire holds under 250,000 distinct CDR3 sequences, with 9.5% as singletons. Sequences were obtained from PBMCs or a T cell subset sorted from them (not recorded which). These receptors came from a man younger than 35 who had mild COVID-19 (a few samples of this study predate the infection). Cell type and time point are not known.

The rearrangement uses TRBV6-2 or TRBV6-3 and TRBJ2-5; D might be TRBD2 (7 bases). CDR1 is MNHEY, CDR2 SVGEGT, per germline. The CDR3 runs to 14 residues. The V gene lost 2 bases and the J gene lost 5 bases, with 12 bases spanning the gap. CDR3 region: CASSYGGAGETQYF. CDR3 coding DNA: TGTGCCAGCAGTTACGGGGGGGCAGGCGAGACCCAGTACTTC.

The chain combines TRBV24-1 with TRBJ1-4; 8 bases agree with TRBD1. The CDR3 consists of 15 residues. Germline V gives CDR1 KGHDR, CDR2 SFDVKD. The V and J ends lost 3 bases and 8 bases, in that order; junction bases with no gene match: 7. The CDR3 coding sequence is TGTGCCACCAGTGATCCCACCAGGGGGCCCGAAAAACTGTTTTTT. Translation: CATSDPTRGPEKLFF.

This clonotype occurred many times. The rearrangement links TRBV11-2 to TRBJ1-1, with D unresolved. V was pared by 5 bases and J by 3 bases, with 19 bases between. In germline, CDR1 is SGHAT, CDR2 FQNNGV. The CDR3 length is 16 residues. This CDR3 reads CASSPRQARADTEAFF. The DNA for the CDR3 is TGTGCCAGCAGCCCAAGACAAGCTAGAGCGGACACTGAAGCTTTCTTT.

There are many counts of this clonotype. The chain links TRBV5-1 to TRBJ2-3, with unresolved D. The CDR3 totals 14 residues. Trimming took off 5 bases at V and 5 bases at J, with 15 bases between the two ends. The germline V gene has CDR1 SGHRS and CDR2 YFSETQ. CDR3 sequence (DNA): TGCGCCAGCAGTGGAGATTCTCGGAGAGATACGCAGTATTTT. Translating gives CASSGDSRRDTQYF.

This clonotype was recorded many times. This chain links TRBV15 with TRBJ2-3, with D maybe TRBD2 (6 bases). Trimming pared 1 base from V and 2 bases from J, leaving 10 bases between. This CDR3 spans 15 amino acids. Germline V CDR1 and CDR2: LNHNV, YYDKDF (reference sequence). This CDR3 reads CATSRVSGNTDTQYF. The CDR3 DNA reads as TGTGCCACCAGCAGAGTTAGCGGTAACACAGATACGCAGTATTTT.

The gene calls are TRBV9 and TRBJ2-3; 8 bases are shared with TRBD2. In germline, CDR1 is SGDLS, CDR2 YYNGEE. The trim removed 0 bases at V and 2 bases at J, leaving 5 bases unmatched. The CDR3 consists of 16 residues. Written as DNA, the CDR3 is TGTGCCAGCAGCGTAGGAGCGGGGGACTCCACAGATACGCAGTATTTT. Translation: CASSVGAGDSTDTQYF.

This clonotype came up a few times. V and J are TRBV7-3 and TRBJ2-3, with 9 bases identical to TRBD1. V shed 4 bases, J shed 6 bases, and the junction held 5 bases outside the gene matches. The CDR3 has 14 amino acids. Germline values: CDR1 SGHTA, CDR2 FQGTGA. In DNA form, the CDR3 reads TGTGCCAGCAGCTCGACAGGGGGTTCGGATACGCAGTATTTT. Protein sequence: CASSSTGGSDTQYF. The variable domain in full, completed from reference TRBV7-3 and TRBJ2-3, reads GAGVSQTPSNKVTEKGKYVELRCDPISGHTALYWYRQSLGQGPEFLIYFQGTGAADDSGLPNDRFFAVRPEGSVSTLKIQRTERGDSAVYLCASSSTGGSDTQYFGPGTRLTVL.

This clonotype occurred a few times. CDR3 nucleotides: TGTGCCAGCACCGGGACAGAGAACATTCAGTACTTC. Residues: CASTGTENIQYF. V gene TRBV28 combines with J gene TRBJ2-4; 7 bases are shared with TRBD1. This CDR3 contains 12 residues. CDR1 is MDHEN and CDR2 is SYDVKM in the germline V gene. V shed 7 bases, J shed 7 bases, and the junction held 4 bases outside the gene matches.

This clonotype was found many times. The rearrangement joins TRBV27 to TRBJ1-2; D is unclear. The V gene lost 8 bases and the J gene lost 8 bases, with 12 bases spanning the gap. The CDR3 covers 11 residues. Germline CDR1 is MNHEY and CDR2 is SMNVEV (reference sequence). The CDR3 spells CASPVRVGYTF. CDR3 nucleotides: TGTGCCAGCCCTGTAAGGGTAGGCTACACCTTC.

The CDR3 reads CASSGTQGTYNEQFF. The DNA of the CDR3 is TGTGCCAGCAGTGGGACCCAGGGGACGTACAATGAGCAGTTCTTC. The rearrangement joins TRBV28 to TRBJ2-1; the D gene is possibly TRBD1 (6 bases). Per the germline V gene, CDR1 is MDHEN and CDR2 is SYDVKM. Trimming removed 5 bases at V and 4 bases at J, with 15 bases between. CDR3 length: 15 amino acids.

In this sample, this clonotype turned up a few times. The rearrangement links TRBV4-3 to TRBJ2-5; D possibly corresponds to TRBD2 (5 bases). The germline CDR1 and CDR2 sequences are LGHNA and YSLEER. The germline V and J ends were trimmed by 3 bases and 5 bases, with 10 bases remaining between them. The CDR3 consists of 13 residues. The CDR3 sequence is CASSQGERETQYF. CDR3 sequence (DNA): TGCGCCAGCAGCCAGGGAGAAAGGGAGACCCAGTACTTC.

This clonotype was observed a handful of times. CDR3 in amino acids: CARSKSSSYNEQFF. CDR3 DNA sequence: TGTGCCAGGTCCAAGTCGAGCTCCTACAATGAGCAGTTCTTC. The V gene is TRBV2, the J gene TRBJ2-1; D is ambiguous. The germline V and J ends were trimmed by 9 bases and 0 bases, with 12 bases remaining between them. Germline values: CDR1 SNHLY, CDR2 FYNNEI. The CDR3 is 14 residues long.

This clonotype was seen at least ten times. The rearrangement links TRBV18 to TRBJ2-5; D remains unclear. The CDR3 has 13 residues. Germline CDR1 KGHSH, CDR2 LQKENI. With 2 bases removed from V and 5 bases from J, the gap between germline ends came to 9 bases. The CDR3 nucleotides read TGTGCCAGCTCACCAGACATCCAGGAGACCCAGTACTTC. Amino acids: CASSPDIQETQYF.

A few counts support this clonotype. The J gene is TRBJ2-7, the V gene TRBV28, with D possibly being TRBD2 (6 bases). The length of the CDR3 is 15 residues. Trimming left V 6 bases short and J 3 bases short, with 18 bases between. Germline CDR1 is MDHEN and CDR2 is SYDVKM. The CDR3 is CASSPPGTGIYEQYV. CDR3 bases: TGTGCCAGCAGCCCACCGGGGACTGGCATCTACGAGCAGTACGTC.

This clonotype came up a few times. V usage is TRBV20-1 and J usage is TRBJ1-1; D ambiguous. The CDR3 extends over 12 amino acids. Germline loops: CDR1 DFQATT, CDR2 SNEGSKA (reference sequence). V was shortened by 3 bases and J by 6 bases, with 11 bases between the two germline ends. This CDR3 reads CSARKARAEAFF. In DNA form, the CDR3 reads TGCAGTGCTAGGAAGGCTCGGGCTGAAGCTTTCTTT.

There are a few counts of this clonotype. The rearrangement uses TRBV6-1 and TRBJ2-7, with TRBD1 identical over 7 bases. With V trimmed by 6 bases and J by 6 bases, 11 bases remained unmatched. The V gene's germline CDR1 is MNHNS and CDR2 SASEGT. The CDR3 extends over 14 amino acids. CDR3 sequence (DNA): TGTGCCAGCAGACCGGCCGGGACAGACGGCGAGCAGTACGTC. Translation: CASRPAGTDGEQYV.

This clonotype was counted only a few times. J is TRBJ2-7 and V is TRBV5-5, with 8 bases that match TRBD1. The CDR3 covers 14 residues. The trim removed 3 bases at V and 1 base at J, leaving 3 bases unmatched. The germline gives CDR1 SGHKS, CDR2 YYEKEE (reference sequence). The chain's CDR3 is CASSSGGRSYEQYV. CDR3 DNA: TGTGCCAGCAGCTCAGGGGGCCGTTCCTACGAGCAGTACGTC.

The chain recombines TRBV7-3 with TRBJ2-3; weak D call: TRBD1 (6 bases). The CDR3 spans 14 residues. CDR1 is SGHTA and CDR2 is FQGTGA in the germline V gene. Trimming cost V 4 bases and J 8 bases, with 16 bases left between them. CDR3 DNA sequence: TGTGCCAGCAGCTCGACAGGCCTAGATAGTACGCAGTATTTT. Protein: CASSSTGLDSTQYF.

The chain carries TRBV7-3 and TRBJ2-6; 13 bases are shared with TRBD2. The CDR3 consists of 16 residues. Germline CDR1 reads SGHTA; CDR2 reads FQGTGA. V was pared by 8 bases and J by 0 bases, with 1 base of the junction left unmatched. CDR3 coding DNA: TGTGCCAGCGGACTAGCGGGGGCCTCTGGGGCCAACGTCCTGACTTTC. It codes for CASGLAGASGANVLTF.

In the case of this clonotype: The CDR3 end shows no conserved phenylalanine or tryptophan, and so a read error is likely. This chain joins TRBV7-3 and TRBJ1-2; weak D call: TRBD1 (5 bases). The CDR3 consists of 14 residues. V lost 5 bases and J 8 bases, leaving 18 bases between the germline ends. CDR1 is SGHTA, CDR2 FQGTGA, per germline. The CDR3 sequence: CASSPSRAGKGYTL. Written as DNA, the CDR3 is TGTGCCAGCAGCCCCTCCCGGGCAGGGAAAGGCTACACCTTA.

This clonotype turned up a few times. This chain connects TRBV4-3 to TRBJ1-5, with no clear D. Trimming removed 3 bases from V and 5 bases from J, with 11 bases in between. Germline-derived CDR1 and CDR2 are LGHNA and YSLEER. This CDR3 comprises 14 residues. The CDR3 bases are TGCGCCAGCAGCCAGTCCTGGGGAGATCAGCCCCAGCATTTT. Amino acids: CASSQSWGDQPQHF.

This chain connects TRBV24-1 to TRBJ1-1; D possibly corresponds to TRBD1 (6 bases). Trimming cost V 10 bases and J 11 bases, with 19 bases left between them. Germline assignment: CDR1 KGHDR and CDR2 SFDVKD. This CDR3 has 12 amino acids. The CDR3 loop is CATTGPEGHAFF. DNA of the CDR3: TGTGCCACTACGGGGCCGGAGGGACATGCTTTCTTT.

In its sample, this clonotype was seen a few times. V usage is TRBV7-2 and J usage is TRBJ2-1, with D possibly being TRBD1 (5 bases). Germline V gene data show CDR1 as SGHTA and CDR2 as FQGNSA. V was pared by 6 bases and J by 12 bases, with 18 bases between. The CDR3 consists of 13 residues. The CDR3 DNA follows: TGTGCCAGCAGTCAAGACAGCATGATAGGGCAGTTCTTC. This sequence encodes CASSQDSMIGQFF.

V is TRBV4-3 and J is TRBJ1-2; the D is unclear. With 0 bases removed from V and 4 bases from J, the gap between germline ends came to 9 bases. Looked up from germline, CDR1 is LGHNA and CDR2 is YSLEER. CDR3 length: 14 residues. CDR3 sequence (DNA): TGCGCCAGCAGCCAAGAAGACGAGTTCTATGGCTACACCTTC. Translation: CASSQEDEFYGYTF.

The rearrangement links TRBV18 to TRBJ2-7; 12 bases fit TRBD1. CDR1 KGHSH and CDR2 LQKENI come from the germline V gene. V shed 1 base, J shed 3 bases, and the junction held 10 bases outside the gene matches. The CDR3 contains 18 residues. The CDR3 DNA reads as TGTGCCAGCTCACCACAAAGTCCCGGGACAGGGGGCTACTACGAGCAGTACGTC. It translates to CASSPQSPGTGGYYEQYV.

This clonotype was detected many times. The gene calls are TRBV20-1 and TRBJ1-5; weak D call: TRBD1 (6 bases). This CDR3 region has 15 residues. Germline V gene lookup returns CDR1 DFQATT and CDR2 SNEGSKA (reference sequence). V lost 3 bases and J lost 4, with 16 bases in between. CDR3 protein: CSARSGGGPNQPQHF. DNA of the CDR3: TGCAGTGCTAGGAGTGGGGGGGGCCCAAATCAGCCCCAGCATTTT.

This clonotype has a count of ten or more. The chain combines TRBV7-2 with TRBJ2-1; D gene uncertain. The CDR3 totals 15 residues. Between the trimmed V and J ends, which lost 6 bases and 0 bases, there was a span of 12 bases. Germline lookup yields CDR1 SGHTA and CDR2 FQGNSA. The CDR3 sequence is CASSSRPSSYNEQFF. The CDR3 nucleotides are TGTGCCAGCAGTTCCCGGCCAAGCTCCTACAATGAGCAGTTCTTC.

This clonotype was counted ten times or more. V is TRBV7-9 and J is TRBJ2-2, with D tentatively TRBD1 (6 bases). The ends were cut back, 5 bases at V and 4 bases at J, with 11 bases in the middle. The CDR3 is 14 amino acids. Germline V gene data show CDR1 as SEHNR and CDR2 as FQNEAQ (reference sequence). The CDR3: CASSRTDGTGELFF. CDR3 bases: TGTGCCAGCAGCCGGACAGATGGCACCGGGGAGCTGTTTTTT.